This is a list of T cell receptor beta chains from one sample in a study of blood T cells in healthy people across ages. TCRdb independently ran MiXCR on the 5' RACE reads; one entry per CDR3 protein. The data show about 1.8 million distinct CDR3 sequences, with approximately 50% seen just once and around 2.1% held by the top ten. Sequencing used blood. All receptors come from a woman in her forties in good health. CDR3s include the opening cysteine and the closing phenylalanine or tryptophan. The order of the fields is clone size, J gene, D gene, V gene, CDR3 length, CDR3 DNA, CDR3 protein. D genes are given only for firm matches. Clone size is given for some rows only: seen once, a few or many times, or a class if the clone is expanded.

abundance: NA
j_gene: TRBJ2-3
d_gene: NA
v_gene: TRBV18
len: 16
CDR3nt: TGTGCCAGCTCACCAGGGGATTCCCTACCCCCCGGTACGCAGTATTTT
CDR3aa: CASSPGDSLPPGTQYF

abundance: NA
j_gene: TRBJ2-1
d_gene: NA
v_gene: TRBV10-3
len: 14
CDR3nt: TGTGCCATCAGTGCAGCTAACTTATACAATGAGCAGTTCTTC
CDR3aa: CAISAANLYNEQFF

abundance: NA
j_gene: TRBJ2-5
d_gene: TRBD2
v_gene: TRBV5-6
len: 14
CDR3nt: TGTGCCAGCAGCTTTGGTGCGGGGGATGAGACCCAGTACTTC
CDR3aa: CASSFGAGDETQYF

abundance: NA
j_gene: TRBJ1-6
d_gene: NA
v_gene: TRBV28
len: 15
CDR3nt: TGTGCCAGCAGCCTCCCTACCTCCTATAATTCACCCCTCCACTTT
CDR3aa: CASSLPTSYNSPLHF

abundance: many
j_gene: TRBJ2-5
d_gene: TRBD2
v_gene: TRBV9
len: 17
CDR3nt: TGTGCCAGCAGCGTGTCTCTTGCGGGGGGCCTGCAAGAGACCCAGTACTTC
CDR3aa: CASSVSLAGGLQETQYF

abundance: NA
j_gene: TRBJ1-2
d_gene: NA
v_gene: TRBV12-3/TRBV12-4
len: 14
CDR3nt: TGTGCCAGCAGTTTCAGGCTACTGGGCTATGGCTACACCTTC
CDR3aa: CASSFRLLGYGYTF

abundance: NA
j_gene: TRBJ2-3
d_gene: NA
v_gene: TRBV4-1
len: 16
CDR3nt: TGCGCCAGCAGCCAAGATGAGGGGGGGCACACAGATACGCAGTATTTT
CDR3aa: CASSQDEGGHTDTQYF

abundance: NA
j_gene: TRBJ2-3
d_gene: TRBD2
v_gene: TRBV7-2
len: 19
CDR3nt: TGTGCCAGCAGACAATCCTATGCTAAAGAGCGGGGGAGCGAGGATACGCAGTATTTT
CDR3aa: CASRQSYAKERGSEDTQYF

abundance: NA
j_gene: TRBJ2-1
d_gene: NA
v_gene: TRBV24-1
len: 14
CDR3nt: TGTGCCACCAGTGACCGCGGAAGAGGGCATGAGCAGTTCTTC
CDR3aa: CATSDRGRGHEQFF

abundance: NA
j_gene: TRBJ2-5
d_gene: TRBD1
v_gene: TRBV12-3/TRBV12-4
len: 14
CDR3nt: TGTGCCAGCAGGTTGACAGGGGGCGCAAAGACCCAGTACTTC
CDR3aa: CASRLTGGAKTQYF

abundance: NA
j_gene: TRBJ1-1
d_gene: NA
v_gene: TRBV28
len: 15
CDR3nt: TGTGCCAGCAGTTTATTCAGGACCCAAAACACTGAAGCTTTCTTT
CDR3aa: CASSLFRTQNTEAFF

abundance: NA
j_gene: TRBJ2-4
d_gene: NA
v_gene: TRBV7-2
len: 14
CDR3nt: TGTGCCAGCAGCTTAGTACAGGGTCTAGACATTCAGTACTTC
CDR3aa: CASSLVQGLDIQYF

abundance: NA
j_gene: TRBJ2-7
d_gene: TRBD1
v_gene: TRBV20-1
len: 13
CDR3nt: TGCAGTGCCTATACAGGGGGCTGGAACGAGCAGTACTTC
CDR3aa: CSAYTGGWNEQYF

abundance: NA
j_gene: TRBJ1-2
d_gene: NA
v_gene: TRBV20-1
len: 17
CDR3nt: TGCAGTGCTAGTTTGGGTCAGGCACCCCGAGAGATCTATGGCTACACCTTC
CDR3aa: CSASLGQAPREIYGYTF

abundance: few
j_gene: TRBJ2-3
d_gene: NA
v_gene: TRBV29-1
len: 12
CDR3nt: TGCAGCGTTGAGGACCCCATAGATACGCAGTATTTT
CDR3aa: CSVEDPIDTQYF

abundance: once
j_gene: TRBJ1-1
d_gene: NA
v_gene: TRBV20-1
len: 14
CDR3nt: TGCAGTGCTAGAGGAGACAGAGCGAACACTGAAGCTTTCTTT
CDR3aa: CSARGDRANTEAFF

abundance: few
j_gene: TRBJ2-3
d_gene: TRBD1
v_gene: TRBV20-1
len: 18
CDR3nt: TGCAGTGCTAGTCTAGACAGGGGGCGTTTGGTCAGCACAGATACGCAGTATTTT
CDR3aa: CSASLDRGRLVSTDTQYF

abundance: NA
j_gene: TRBJ1-2
d_gene: NA
v_gene: TRBV5-1
len: 14
CDR3nt: TGCGCCAGCAGACAAAGGACAGCAGCATATGGCTACACCTTC
CDR3aa: CASRQRTAAYGYTF

abundance: NA
j_gene: TRBJ2-3
d_gene: TRBD2
v_gene: TRBV2
len: 15
CDR3nt: TGTGCCAGCAGGAACGGCGGGGGGATGAAATATACGCAGTATTTT
CDR3aa: CASRNGGGMKYTQYF

abundance: NA
j_gene: TRBJ2-7
d_gene: TRBD1
v_gene: TRBV28
len: 14
CDR3nt: TGTGCCAGCAGTCCCCTTTGGACAGGGGACGAGCAGTACTTC
CDR3aa: CASSPLWTGDEQYF

abundance: many
j_gene: TRBJ2-5
d_gene: NA
v_gene: TRBV4-3
len: 13
CDR3nt: TGCGCCAGCAGCCAAGATTCGCGGGAGACCCAGTACTTC
CDR3aa: CASSQDSRETQYF

abundance: NA
j_gene: TRBJ2-3
d_gene: NA
v_gene: TRBV7-2
len: 18
CDR3nt: TGTGCCAGCAGCTTAGGACTCTTGCGGGGCCCTGGCACAGATACGCAGTATTTT
CDR3aa: CASSLGLLRGPGTDTQYF

abundance: few
j_gene: TRBJ2-3
d_gene: NA
v_gene: TRBV15
len: 16
CDR3nt: TGTGCCACCAGCAGAGATCTACTAGCCGGCGCAGATACGCAGTATTTT
CDR3aa: CATSRDLLAGADTQYF

abundance: few
j_gene: TRBJ2-1
d_gene: NA
v_gene: TRBV25-1
len: 15
CDR3nt: TGTGCCAGCAGCCCTCATCAAGGGTCCTACAATGAGCAGTTCTTC
CDR3aa: CASSPHQGSYNEQFF

abundance: NA
j_gene: TRBJ2-5
d_gene: TRBD1
v_gene: TRBV7-2
len: 14
CDR3nt: TGTGCCAGCAGTTTTACAGGGGGCGTTGAGACCCAGTACTTC
CDR3aa: CASSFTGGVETQYF

abundance: NA
j_gene: TRBJ1-2
d_gene: TRBD1
v_gene: TRBV7-9
len: 16
CDR3nt: TGTGCCAGCAGTACATCCGGGACAGGGCCTAACTATGGCTACACCTTC
CDR3aa: CASSTSGTGPNYGYTF

abundance: NA
j_gene: TRBJ1-5
d_gene: NA
v_gene: TRBV20-1
len: 13
CDR3nt: TGCAGTGCTAGAGATGGTACCTCACAGCCCCAGCATTTT
CDR3aa: CSARDGTSQPQHF

abundance: once
j_gene: TRBJ1-5
d_gene: NA
v_gene: TRBV20-1
len: 12
CDR3nt: TGCAGTGCTACGGGCCCAGGTCCACCCCAGCATTTT
CDR3aa: CSATGPGPPQHF

abundance: NA
j_gene: TRBJ2-7
d_gene: NA
v_gene: TRBV10-3
len: 14
CDR3nt: TGTGCCATCAGACCAGTCGACGGATCCTACGAGCAGTACTTC
CDR3aa: CAIRPVDGSYEQYF